The clone carrying this T cell receptor (beta chain) was recorded many times. Its cognate antigen is unknown. These data are taken from a study of CD8 T cells in ankylosing spondylitis. For TCR beta, libraries came from quantitative 5'-RACE with molecular barcodes. TCRdb ran MiXCR on the 5' RACE reads and lists one entry per CDR3 protein. The profile shows 500,000 to 650,000 distinct CDR3 sequences, approximately 5.3% of them singletons. This CDR3 region has 14 residues. The trim removed 5 bases at V and 5 bases at J, leaving 9 bases unmatched. Study-wide findings and caveats: Ankylosing spondylitis blood appeared to carry a characteristic TCR beta motif of eight or nine highly homologous variants. According to the report, clones linked to the disease were significantly enriched in matched synovial fluid samples taken from ankylosing spondylitis patients. Some of these motif variants have turned up before, in reports on reactive arthritis synovial fluid and blood.

This TCR was recovered from a male donor with ankylosing spondylitis. The sequencing sample was made of blood, either unsorted or a sorted T cell fraction (not recorded which). V and J are TRBV12-3 or TRBV12-4 and TRBJ2-7; 7 positions agree with TRBD2. For the CDR3, the DNA is TGTGCCAGCAGTACAGGACTAGAGGTCCACGAGCAGTACTTC. Residues: CASSTGLEVHEQYF.